The 10 T cell receptor beta chains listed next were all sequenced from one sample in a study of cytomegalovirus exposure and HLA in healthy donors. Both 60 Vbeta primers and 13 Jbeta primers went into the PCR. Using immunoSEQ multiplex PCR, the repertoire was profiled, and TCRdb retains in-frame clones only, with some absent. The repertoire holds 150,000 to 200,000 clones, with around 62% as singletons. Sequencing used PBMCs. Every receptor here comes from a man aged 35 to 55 in good health and CMV-seronegative.

This chain connects TRBV5-1 to TRBJ2-5; 13 nucleotides match TRBD2. The V and J ends lost 6 bases and 1 base, in that order; junction bases with no gene match: 9. In germline, CDR1 is SGHRS, CDR2 YFSETQ. CDR3 size: 17 residues. CDR3: CASMRLAGGRTQETQYF. The CDR3 DNA reads as TGCGCCAGCATGAGACTAGCGGGGGGAAGAACCCAAGAGACCCAGTACTTC.

This sequence joins TRBV19 and TRBJ2-5; 12 nucleotides align to TRBD2. This CDR3 contains 19 residues. V gave up 4 bases and J gave up 1 base; unmatched junction bases: 13. Germline CDR1 is LNHDA and CDR2 is SQIVND (reference sequence). CDR3 sequence: CASSNGWVTSGGLQETQYF. The CDR3, as DNA: TGTGCCAGTAGTAACGGTTGGGTGACTAGCGGGGGCCTCCAAGAGACCCAGTACTTC. Complete variable domain (other parts from reference TRBV19 and TRBJ2-5): DGGITQSPKYLFRKEGQNVTLSCEQNLNHDAMYWYRQDPGQGLRLIYYSQIVNDFQKGDIAEGYSVSREKKESFPLTVTSAQKNPTAFYLCASSNGWVTSGGLQETQYFGPGTRLLVL.

Here the CDR3 reads CASSFGTAADTQYF. The CDR3 DNA reads as TGTGCCAGCAGCTTCGGGACAGCGGCAGATACGCAGTATTTT. The chain recombines TRBV7-3 with TRBJ2-3; 7 bases match TRBD1. This CDR3 region has 14 residues. Germline V gene lookup returns CDR1 SGHTA and CDR2 FQGTGA. J gave up 4 bases and V 3 bases, and 4 bases lay outside the gene matches.

The count of this clone is one. Other DNA sequences in the same sample also yield this CDR3. This chain joins TRBV7-2 and TRBJ2-7; the D is unclear. The V gene's germline CDR1 is SGHTA and CDR2 FQGNSA. CDR3 length: 14 residues. V gave up 5 bases and J gave up 0 bases, with 11 bases separating them. The CDR3 nucleotides are TGTGCCAGCAGCACTCGACAAGCCTCCTACGAGCAGTACTTC. It specifies CASSTRQASYEQYF.

This clone was seen once. The chain recombines TRBV30 with TRBJ1-1; 7 nucleotides align to TRBD1. V trimming: 5 bases; J trimming: 1 base; junction bases outside the gene matches: 4. The CDR3 is 13 residues long. The germline V gene encodes CDR1 GTSNPN and CDR2 SVGIG (reference sequence). The CDR3 here is CAWEGQSNTEAFF. CDR3 nucleotide sequence: TGTGCCTGGGAGGGACAGTCGAACACTGAAGCTTTCTTT.

This clone showed up just a few times. This chain links TRBV11-3 with TRBJ2-5; the match to TRBD1 covers 11 bases. The junction had 1 base not matched to a gene; V was cut back by 1 base and J by 3 bases. The germline CDR1 and CDR2 sequences are SGHNT and YENEEA. The CDR3 is 15 residues long. The CDR3 sequence: CASSLGTGGEETQYF. CDR3 bases: TGTGCCAGCAGCTTAGGGACAGGGGGCGAAGAGACCCAGTACTTC.

This rearrangement joins TRBV10-3 to TRBJ1-1, with D hard to call. The CDR3 sequence is 12 residues long. Germline lookup yields CDR1 ENHRY and CDR2 SYGVKD. V gave up 0 bases and J gave up 9 bases, with 8 bases separating them. The CDR3 DNA is TGTGCCATCAGTGAGTCGCTCAGGCAAGCTTTCTTT. Translated, it gives CAISESLRQAFF.

The V gene is TRBV5-8, the J gene TRBJ2-7; no definite D call. Germline CDR1 SGHTS, CDR2 YDEGEE. The V end was cut by 4 bases, the J end by 2 bases, with 7 bases between. The CDR3 runs 12 residues. CDR3 amino acids: CASSLQTYEQYF. CDR3 coding DNA: TGTGCCAGCAGCCTACAGACCTACGAGCAGTACTTC.

The chain combines TRBV14 with TRBJ2-3, with 8 bases identical to TRBD1. In germline, CDR1 is SGHDN, CDR2 FVKESK. This CDR3 has 17 amino acids. The V gene end was trimmed by 4 bases and the J gene end by 3 bases; junction bases not matched to a gene: 12. CDR3 coding DNA: TGTGCCAGCAGCCGCGAGCGACAGGGGAAAGTGACAGATACGCAGTATTTT. It specifies CASSRERQGKVTDTQYF.

This chain links TRBV6-1 with TRBJ1-2, with D perhaps TRBD1 (6 bases). CDR1 and CDR2 from the germline V gene are MNHNS and SASEGT. This CDR3 is built from 15 residues. Between the trimmed V and J ends, which lost 2 bases and 4 bases, there was a span of 14 bases. This chain's CDR3 is CASSERARGSYGYTF. The CDR3 nucleotides read TGTGCCAGCAGTGAACGGGCCAGGGGAAGCTATGGCTACACCTTC.